One TCR beta chain is described in this entry. The sample comes from a study of blood T cell repertoires in COVID-19. The method was immunoSEQ multiplex PCR; TCRdb's version includes in-frame clones alone and lacks a portion of them. The sample shows roughly 81,000 clones, around 83% of them seen only once. The specimen sequenced was peripheral blood. The sequence was collected from a woman in her sixties or seventies with acute or convalescent COVID-19.

The DNA for the CDR3 is TGTGCCAGCAGCCCAGGTGCTAGCGGGGGGGCGCATGAGCAGTTCTTC. Translation gives CASSPGASGGAHEQFF. The chain recombines TRBV7-8 with TRBJ2-1, with 12 bases lining up with TRBD2. Germline V CDR1 and CDR2: SGHVS, FQNEAQ. The CDR3 runs 16 residues. Trimming removed 5 bases from V and 8 bases from J; junction bases left unmatched: 10. The full variable domain, completed using reference TRBV7-8 and TRBJ2-1, is GAGVSQSPRYKVAKRGQDVALRCDPISGHVSLFWYQQALGQGPEFLTYFQNEAQLDKSGLPSDRFFAERPEGSVSTLKIQRTQQEDSAVYLCASSPGASGGAHEQFFGPGTRLTVL.